This is a list of T cell receptor beta chains from one sample in a study of T cell responses to AZD1222 COVID-19 vaccine. Assay: immunoSEQ multiplex PCR; the TCRdb copy retains only in-frame clones and omits some. The sample consists of about 200,000 clones, approximately 95% of them appearing once. This specimen consisted of peripheral blood, obtained 28 days after the second AZD1222 dose. The receptors originated from an adult who received the AZD1222 COVID-19 vaccine. Each CDR3 is given with its conserved first and last residue. A D gene is named only where the DNA matches it firmly. A clone size is listed for some rows: how often the clone was seen (once, few, many), or a class if it is expanded.

d_gene	abundance	v_gene	j_gene	CDR3nt	CDR3aa
TRBD1	.	TRBV5-5	TRBJ1-6	TGTGCCAGCAGCCCATCCTACAGGGGCTCCTATAATTCACCCCTCCACTTT	CASSPSYRGSYNSPLHF
.	.	TRBV3-1/TRBV3-2	TRBJ2-2	TGTGCCAGCAGCCAACTGAACACCGGGGAGCTGTTTTTT	CASSQLNTGELFF
.	.	TRBV11-2	TRBJ1-2	TGTGCCAGCAGCTTACCCCCCGGGGCGGCCGCGCGTTATGGCTACACCTTC	CASSLPPGAAARYGYTF
.	.	TRBV3-1/TRBV3-2	TRBJ1-6	TGTGCCAGCAGCTTTGGACAGCCGGGAAATTCACCCCTCCACTTT	CASSFGQPGNSPLHF
.	.	TRBV3-1/TRBV3-2	TRBJ1-1	TGTGCCAGCAGCCAAGATTCAGGGTTCACTGAAGCTTTCTTT	CASSQDSGFTEAFF
TRBD1	.	TRBV28	TRBJ2-2	TGTGCCAGCAGTCCCGCCCGGGACAGGGGAAGCGGGGAGCTGTTTTTT	CASSPARDRGSGELFF
.	.	TRBV11-1	TRBJ1-1	TGTGCCAGCAGCCCGAGGAACTTTAACCGGGACACTGAAGCTTTCTTT	CASSPRNFNRDTEAFF
.	.	TRBV9	TRBJ1-2	TGTGCCAGCAGCCCCACTCGTCTGGTGGACTACACCTTC	CASSPTRLVDYTF
.	.	TRBV24-1	TRBJ2-2	TGTGCCACCAGTGAGTGGGGCCAAACCGGGGAGCTGTTTTTT	CATSEWGQTGELFF
TRBD1	.	TRBV12-3/TRBV12-4	TRBJ2-7	TGTGCCAGCAGTTTACAGGGGGCTCACGAGCAGTACTTC	CASSLQGAHEQYF
.	.	TRBV21-1	TRBJ1-4	TGTGCCGGGATATCGGGACAGTCTAATGAAAAACTGTTTTTT	CAGISGQSNEKLFF
.	.	TRBV27	TRBJ1-3	TGTGCCAGCAGTTTATCGAGCTCTGGAAACACCATATATTTT	CASSLSSSGNTIYF
.	.	TRBV19	TRBJ1-1	TGTGCCAGTAGTCGATTCTCCAGGGGCGGCGGCACTGAAGCTTTCTTT	CASSRFSRGGGTEAFF
.	.	TRBV19	TRBJ1-2	TGTGCCACTCGACAGATCCTTATTGGCTACACCTTC	CATRQILIGYTF
TRBD1	.	TRBV25-1	TRBJ1-2	TGTGCCAGCAGGACAGGGGCAAACTATGGCTACACCTTC	CASRTGANYGYTF
TRBD1	.	TRBV3-1/TRBV3-2	TRBJ1-2	TGTGCCAGCAGCCAAACGGACAGGGGGACCTATGGCTACACCTTC	CASSQTDRGTYGYTF
.	.	TRBV7-6	TRBJ2-2	TGTGCCACCACGCGGCTGAACACCGGGGAGCTGTTTTTT	CATTRLNTGELFF
TRBD1	.	TRBV4-2	TRBJ1-2	TGTGCCAGCAGCCAAGACTGGCAGGGGGTTAACTATGGCTACACCTTC	CASSQDWQGVNYGYTF
.	.	TRBV12-3/TRBV12-4	TRBJ1-1	TGTGCCAGCAGTTTTAGAGCGCCCGAAGCTTTCTTT	CASSFRAPEAFF
.	.	TRBV7-9	TRBJ1-1	TGTGCCAGCAGCCGGGGGGTTACTGAAGCTTTCTTT	CASSRGVTEAFF
.	.	TRBV29-1	TRBJ2-7	TGCAGCGTTGAAAGGCAGGGCGAGACCTACGAGCAGTACTTC	CSVERQGETYEQYF
.	.	TRBV18	TRBJ2-1	TGTGCCAGCTCACCCAGGTTAGCCCGCTCCTACAATGAGCAGTTCTTC	CASSPRLARSYNEQFF
TRBD1	.	TRBV29-1	TRBJ1-3	TGCAGCTTCTCCCGGGACAGGGGGAACTCTGGAAACACCATATATTTT	CSFSRDRGNSGNTIYF
TRBD2	.	TRBV7-2	TRBJ2-7	TGTGCCAGCAGCACACAGCGGGGAGTAGGCGAGCAGTACTTC	CASSTQRGVGEQYF
.	.	TRBV7-2	TRBJ1-5	TGTGCCAGCAGCTCGGGACGGCGAGACGGCAATCAGCCCCAGCATTTT	CASSSGRRDGNQPQHF
TRBD1	once	TRBV5-1	TRBJ1-3	TGCGCCAGCAGCGGTCGGACAGGAGACGGGCCATCCTCTGGAAACACCATATATTTT	CASSGRTGDGPSSGNTIYF
.	.	TRBV7-8	TRBJ2-7	TGTGCCAGCAGCTTTGACCAGGGCCCCTACGAGCAGTACTTC	CASSFDQGPYEQYF
TRBD1	.	TRBV5-1	TRBJ1-5	TGCGCCAGCAGCATAGGGACAGGGAGCATTCAGCCCCAGCATTTT	CASSIGTGSIQPQHF